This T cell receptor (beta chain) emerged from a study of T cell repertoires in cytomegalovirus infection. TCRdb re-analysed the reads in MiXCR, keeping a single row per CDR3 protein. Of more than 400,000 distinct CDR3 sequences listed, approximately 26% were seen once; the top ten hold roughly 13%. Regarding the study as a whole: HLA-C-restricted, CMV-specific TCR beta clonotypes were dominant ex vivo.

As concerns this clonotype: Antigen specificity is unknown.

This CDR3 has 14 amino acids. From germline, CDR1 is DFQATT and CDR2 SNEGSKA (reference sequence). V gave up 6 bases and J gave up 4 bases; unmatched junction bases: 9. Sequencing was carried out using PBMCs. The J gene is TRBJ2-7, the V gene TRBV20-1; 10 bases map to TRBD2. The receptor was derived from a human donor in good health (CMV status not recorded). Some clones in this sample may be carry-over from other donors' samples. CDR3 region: CSAPKASGSYEQYF. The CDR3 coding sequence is TGCAGTGCCCCTAAGGCTAGCGGGAGTTACGAGCAGTACTTC.